This T cell receptor (beta chain) was documented in a study of T-cell reconstitution after alpha-beta-depleted transplantation in children. Study findings and constraints: Hyperexpanded clones declined; after one year, newly produced T cells mostly supplied diversity. Reports say that about two months after transplant, the alpha-beta T cells came out of several hundred graft clones that had expanded. Surviving recipient T cells and intrathymic progenitors accounted for some patients' high TCRbeta diversity at day 60.

This clonotype has a count of ten or more. Its antigen remains unknown. V was cut by 5 bases and J by 2 bases, with 15 bases left in between. This CDR3 is 15 amino acids long. CDR1 is MNHNS, CDR2 SASEGT, per germline. Construction of the TCRbeta library involved unique molecular identifiers. Via MiXCR, TCRdb re-called the PCR reads, giving one row per CDR3 protein. Of a few hundred thousand distinct CDR3 sequences detected, around a tenth appear once; the ten largest clones hold approximately 7%. This material consisted of PBMCs, taken before TCRalphabeta/CD19-depleted stem cell transplant. The sequence was collected from a boy under three years old with acute myeloid leukemia, due to receive a stem cell transplant. The chain joins TRBV6-1 to TRBJ2-5, with a tentative D call TRBD2 (6 bases). The DNA of the CDR3 is TGTGCCAGCAGTCCCTCACTAGCCCTTCAAGAGACCCAGTACTTC. Translation: CASSPSLALQETQYF.